This T cell receptor (beta chain) was documented in a study of blood T cells in healthy people across ages. With a J-beta primer mix and a sample-barcoded 5' primer, a second PCR ran about 6 to 11 cycles. TCRdb analysed the 5' RACE reads with MiXCR anew, one entry per CDR3 protein. The sample consists of fewer than 2,000,000 distinct CDR3 sequences, about two fifths of them appearing once. With 0 bases removed from V and 12 bases from J, the gap between germline ends came to 9 bases. CDR3 length: 12 residues. The germline V gene encodes CDR1 LGHDT and CDR2 YNNKEL (reference sequence). The sample was blood. The V gene is TRBV3-1, the J gene TRBJ2-1; unclear D gene. The receptor's source is a human donor in good health. The CDR3 nucleotides are TGTGCCAGCAGCCAAGATCGAGTGAGGCAGTTCTTC. Amino acids: CASSQDRVRQFF.